One TCR beta chain is described in this entry. What it binds is not known. The study ran its PCR with 60 Vbeta and 13 Jbeta primers. The protocol was immunoSEQ multiplex PCR, while the TCRdb copy is restricted to in-frame clones and leaves out a portion. This sample contains 130,000 or so clones. The sample belongs to a study of cytomegalovirus exposure and HLA in healthy donors. Each of the donors was a healthy bone marrow donor. Likely unrecorded immune exposures existed in these nominally healthy donors. Looked up from germline, CDR1 is SGDLS and CDR2 is YYNGEE. Unmatched junction bases numbered 18, after V lost 3 bases and J lost 6 bases. CDR3 length: 17 residues. Findings of the study overall: Roughly even sequencing depth across donors was the assumption behind the presence/absence analyses. With later analysis, a missense DCLRE1C variant became linked to TCR beta V- and J-gene trimming.

The TCR sequence derives from a woman between 18 and 30 years old in good health and CMV-seronegative. The sequenced sample consisted of PBMCs. The V gene is TRBV9, the J gene TRBJ2-7, with 7 positions matching TRBD1. CDR3 nucleotide sequence: TGTGCCAGCAGCGACCGAAAGTTGGACAGAGGGGGCCCCGAGCAGTACGTC. Translation gives CASSDRKLDRGGPEQYV.